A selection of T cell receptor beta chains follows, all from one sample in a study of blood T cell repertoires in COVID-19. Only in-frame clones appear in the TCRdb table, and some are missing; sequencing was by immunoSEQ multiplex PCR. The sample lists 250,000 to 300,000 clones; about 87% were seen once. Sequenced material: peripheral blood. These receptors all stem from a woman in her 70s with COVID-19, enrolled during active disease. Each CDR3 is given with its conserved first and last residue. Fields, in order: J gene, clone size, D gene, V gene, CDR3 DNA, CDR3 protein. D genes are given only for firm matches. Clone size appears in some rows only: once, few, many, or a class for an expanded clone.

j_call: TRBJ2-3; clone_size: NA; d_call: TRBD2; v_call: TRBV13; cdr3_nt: TGTGCCAGCAGCTGGGGGGGACTAGCTGGAACAGATACGCAGTATTTT; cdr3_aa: CASSWGGLAGTDTQYF
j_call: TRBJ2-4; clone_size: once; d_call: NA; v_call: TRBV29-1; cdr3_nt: TGCAGCGTTGGCGAGGGCAGGGGGGACATTCAGTACTTC; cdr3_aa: CSVGEGRGDIQYF
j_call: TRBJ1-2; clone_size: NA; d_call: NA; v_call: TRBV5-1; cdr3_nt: TGCGCCAGCAGCTTGGAGGGAGGTATCGTGAACTATGGCTACACCTTC; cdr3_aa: CASSLEGGIVNYGYTF
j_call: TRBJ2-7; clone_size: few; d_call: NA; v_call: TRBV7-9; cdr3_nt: TGTGCCAGCAGCCCGCGGGGCTACGAGCAGTACTTC; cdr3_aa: CASSPRGYEQYF
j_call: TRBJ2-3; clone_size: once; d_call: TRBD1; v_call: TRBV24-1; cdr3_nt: TGTGCCACCAGCAAATGGGACAGGTCTGGCACAGATACGCAGTATTTT; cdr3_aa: CATSKWDRSGTDTQYF
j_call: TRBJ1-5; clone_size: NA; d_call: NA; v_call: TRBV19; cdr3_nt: TGTGCCAGTAACGGACAGCGCTTACTGAATCAGCCCCAGCATTTT; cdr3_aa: CASNGQRLLNQPQHF
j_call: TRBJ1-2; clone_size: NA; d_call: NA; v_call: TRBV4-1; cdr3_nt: TGCGCCAGCAGCCAAGTGTCGGATTTTAGCGTCTATGGCTACACCTTC; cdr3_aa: CASSQVSDFSVYGYTF
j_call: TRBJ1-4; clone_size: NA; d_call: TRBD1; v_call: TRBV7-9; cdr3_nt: TGTGCCAGCAGCTCCTACCGATGGGACAGCCCTAATGAAAAACTGTTTTTT; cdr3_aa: CASSSYRWDSPNEKLFF
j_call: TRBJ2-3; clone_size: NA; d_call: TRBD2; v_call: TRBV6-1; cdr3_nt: TGTGCCAGCAGTGAAATCAGGACTAGCGGGCCCACTAGCACAGATACGCAGTATTTT; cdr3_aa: CASSEIRTSGPTSTDTQYF
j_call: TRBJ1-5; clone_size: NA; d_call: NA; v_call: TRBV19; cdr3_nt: TGTGCCAGTAGCCCAAGGGGCTTCAGGCAGCCCCAGCATTTT; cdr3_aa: CASSPRGFRQPQHF
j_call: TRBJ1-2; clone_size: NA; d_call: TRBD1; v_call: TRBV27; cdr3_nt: TGTGCCAGCAGTACCCGACAGGGACTGAGCGGCTACACCTTC; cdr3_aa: CASSTRQGLSGYTF
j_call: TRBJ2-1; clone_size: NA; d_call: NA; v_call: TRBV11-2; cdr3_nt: TGTGCCAGCAGCTTAGAGGGTAGGGCTAGCGCGTACAATGAGCAGTTCTTC; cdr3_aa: CASSLEGRASAYNEQFF
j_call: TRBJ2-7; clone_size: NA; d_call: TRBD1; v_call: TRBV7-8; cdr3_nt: TGTGCCAGCAGCCTAGGGACAGGCGAGCAGTACTTC; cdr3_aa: CASSLGTGEQYF
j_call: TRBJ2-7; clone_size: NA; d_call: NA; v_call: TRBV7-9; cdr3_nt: TGTGCCAGCAGCTCGATCCAGGGTGGCGAGCAGTACTTC; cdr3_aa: CASSSIQGGEQYF
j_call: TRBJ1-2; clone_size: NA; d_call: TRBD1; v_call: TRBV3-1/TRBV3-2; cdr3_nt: TGTGCCAGCAGCCGCGAACGAAGGACAGGGACTATAGGCTACACCTTC; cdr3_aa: CASSRERRTGTIGYTF
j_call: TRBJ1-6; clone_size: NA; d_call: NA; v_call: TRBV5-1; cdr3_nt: TGCGCCAGCAGCTTGGATACGGGGTTGTATTCACCCCTCCACTTT; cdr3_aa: CASSLDTGLYSPLHF
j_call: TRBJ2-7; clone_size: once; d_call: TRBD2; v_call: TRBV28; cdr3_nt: TGTGCCAGCAGTTTATGGGGGACTAGCGGGACCTACGAGCAGTACTTC; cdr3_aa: CASSLWGTSGTYEQYF
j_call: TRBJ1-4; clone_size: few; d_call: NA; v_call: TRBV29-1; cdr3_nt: TGCAGCGCCCGTTCACAGCCTAATGAAAAACTGTTTTTT; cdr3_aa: CSARSQPNEKLFF
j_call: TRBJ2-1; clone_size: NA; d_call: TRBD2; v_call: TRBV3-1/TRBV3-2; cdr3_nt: TGTGCCAGCAGCCCGGGACTAGCGGGTCACAATGAGCAGTTCTTC; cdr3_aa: CASSPGLAGHNEQFF
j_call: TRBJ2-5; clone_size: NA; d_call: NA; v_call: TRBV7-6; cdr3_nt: TGTGCCAGCAGCTTTGGGGGCCGACAGGTATCACAAGAGACCCAGTACTTC; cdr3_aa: CASSFGGRQVSQETQYF
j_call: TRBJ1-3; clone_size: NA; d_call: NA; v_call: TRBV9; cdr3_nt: TGTGCCAGCAGCGTATCGGGGGCTGGAAACACCATATATTTT; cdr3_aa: CASSVSGAGNTIYF
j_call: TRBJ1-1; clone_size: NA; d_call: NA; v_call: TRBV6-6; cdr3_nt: TGTGCCACCCAGAGGATACAGAACACTGAAGCTTTCTTT; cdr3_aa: CATQRIQNTEAFF
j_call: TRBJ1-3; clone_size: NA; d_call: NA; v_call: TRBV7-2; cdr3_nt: TGTGCCAGCAGCTTAGATCCGGGAAGAAACACCATATATTTT; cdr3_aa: CASSLDPGRNTIYF
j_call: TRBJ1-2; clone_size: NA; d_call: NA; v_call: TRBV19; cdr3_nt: TGTGCCCCCCCGAGCAGGGTAATTTATGGCTACACCTTC; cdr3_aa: CAPPSRVIYGYTF
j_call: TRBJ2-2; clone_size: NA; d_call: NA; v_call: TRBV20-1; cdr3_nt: TGCAGTGCTAGTAGGCAGCGAGTGAACACCGGGGAGCTGTTTTTT; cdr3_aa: CSASRQRVNTGELFF
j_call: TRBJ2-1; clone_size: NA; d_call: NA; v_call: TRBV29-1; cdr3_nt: TGCAGCGTTCTCACTCTTGAGCAGTTCTTC; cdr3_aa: CSVLTLEQFF
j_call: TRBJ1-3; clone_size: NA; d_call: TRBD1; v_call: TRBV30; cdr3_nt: TGTGCCTGGACCGGGACAGGGCCTGGAAACACCATATATTTT; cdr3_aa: CAWTGTGPGNTIYF
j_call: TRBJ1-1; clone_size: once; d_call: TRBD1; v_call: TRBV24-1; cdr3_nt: TGTGCCACCAGTGATTTAGCAGGGGGGACGACTGAAGCTTTCTTT; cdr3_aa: CATSDLAGGTTEAFF
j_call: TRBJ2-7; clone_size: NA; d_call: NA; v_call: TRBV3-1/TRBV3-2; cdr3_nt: TGTGCCAGCAGCCAAGACCGGACAGACTACTACGAGCAGTACTTC; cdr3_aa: CASSQDRTDYYEQYF
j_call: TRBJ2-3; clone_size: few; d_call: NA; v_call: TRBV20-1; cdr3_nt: TGCAGTGCTCCCCCAAATACGCAGTATTTT; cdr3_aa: CSAPPNTQYF
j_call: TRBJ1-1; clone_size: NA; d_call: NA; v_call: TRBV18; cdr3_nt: TGTGCCAGCTCACCATCTACGGTTGGGAACACTGAAGCTTTCTTT; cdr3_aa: CASSPSTVGNTEAFF
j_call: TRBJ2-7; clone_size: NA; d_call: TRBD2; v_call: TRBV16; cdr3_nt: TGTGCCAGCAGCCAAGGGACTACCTCCCACGAGCAGTACTTC; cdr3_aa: CASSQGTTSHEQYF
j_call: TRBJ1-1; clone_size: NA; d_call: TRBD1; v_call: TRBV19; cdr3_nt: TGTGCCAGTAGTAGGGACAGGGTGAACACTGAAGCTTTCTTT; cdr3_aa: CASSRDRVNTEAFF
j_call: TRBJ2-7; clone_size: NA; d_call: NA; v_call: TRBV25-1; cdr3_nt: TGTGCCAGCAGTGATGAAAGGCGAGGTATCTACGAGCAGTACTTC; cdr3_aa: CASSDERRGIYEQYF
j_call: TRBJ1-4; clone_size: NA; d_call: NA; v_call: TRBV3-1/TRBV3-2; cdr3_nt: TGTGCCAGCAGCCAAAAGCAGCGGGATGAAAAACTGTTTTTT; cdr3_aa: CASSQKQRDEKLFF
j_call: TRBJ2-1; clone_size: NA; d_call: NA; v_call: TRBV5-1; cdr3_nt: TGCGCCAGCAGCTTGGGCGGGCGCGATTATGACAATGAGCAGTTCTTC; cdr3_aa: CASSLGGRDYDNEQFF
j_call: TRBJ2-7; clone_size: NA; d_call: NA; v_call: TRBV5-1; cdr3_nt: TGCGCCAGCAGCTTGTCAGGGAACGAGCAGTACTTC; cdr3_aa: CASSLSGNEQYF
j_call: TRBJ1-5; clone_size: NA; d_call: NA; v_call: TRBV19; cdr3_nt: TGTGCCAGTAGTATACAGGGCCATCAGCCCCAGCATTTT; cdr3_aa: CASSIQGHQPQHF
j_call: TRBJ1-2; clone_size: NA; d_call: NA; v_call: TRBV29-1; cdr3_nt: TGCAGCGTTGAAGATCCCGAGGGCAGGGGCCCGTGGGGCTACACCTTC; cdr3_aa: CSVEDPEGRGPWGYTF
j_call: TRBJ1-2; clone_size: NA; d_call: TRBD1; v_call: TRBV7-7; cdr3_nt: TGTGCTAGCAGCTCCGGGGACAGCTATGGCTACACCTTC; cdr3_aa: CASSSGDSYGYTF
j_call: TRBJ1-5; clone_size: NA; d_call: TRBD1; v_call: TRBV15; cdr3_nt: TGTGCCACCAGCAGACCCCCCGGGACAGCAAGCAATCAGCCCCAGCATTTT; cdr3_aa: CATSRPPGTASNQPQHF
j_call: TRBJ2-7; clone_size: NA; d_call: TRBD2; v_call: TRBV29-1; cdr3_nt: TGCAGCGTTGAAAAGGTCGGGACTACCTCCTACGAGCAGTACTTC; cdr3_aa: CSVEKVGTTSYEQYF
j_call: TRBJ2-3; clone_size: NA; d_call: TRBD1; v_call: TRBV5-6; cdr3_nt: TGTGCCAGCAGCTACGGGACAGGCACAGATACGCAGTATTTT; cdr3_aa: CASSYGTGTDTQYF